This TCR beta chain originates from a study of long-term antiretroviral therapy in people with HIV. In regard to this clone: Its antigen is currently unknown.

Study outcomes and limitations: Post-ART diversity increased but stayed below transplant donor controls.

The authors ran the immunoSEQ assay, v3.0, at survey level. The method was immunoSEQ multiplex PCR; TCRdb's version includes in-frame clones alone and lacks a portion of them. The repertoire includes about 28,000 clones, approximately 86% of them detected once, and just under 8.5% sits in the top ten. Without exception, participants with HIV were treated in the United States. This TCR came from a man aged 35 to 55 with HIV. The specimen comprised unsorted PBMCs, sampled 3 years after starting antiretroviral therapy.

CDR3 region: CASSFGPSTDTQYF. Written as DNA, the CDR3 is TGTGCCAGCAGCTTTGGACCTAGCACAGATACGCAGTATTTT. The chain has TRBV11-3 and TRBJ2-3, with D unclear. V was clipped by 3 bases and J by 0 bases, with 7 bases between them. The CDR3 has 14 residues. Germline CDR1 is SGHNT and CDR2 is YENEEA.